The T cell receptor (beta chain) under discussion was sequenced for a study of T cell responses to AZD1222 COVID-19 vaccine. Study results and caveats: None of the repertoires were sampled until the peak T cell response had passed. Unmutated variant regions reportedly attract nearly half of all spike-specific TCRs.

Regarding this clone: Antigen: not known.

Germline CDR1 is SNHLY and CDR2 is FYNNEI. The CDR3 has 14 residues. V was pared by 6 bases and J by 2 bases, with 11 bases between. Clones were read by immunoSEQ multiplex PCR, and TCRdb kept only the in-frame ones, dropping some. There are 150,000 to 200,000 clones in the sample; more than 85% occur only once, and 4.4% lies in the top ten. The gene calls are TRBV2 and TRBJ1-5; D call uncertain. This TCR came from an adult in good health. This sample comprised peripheral blood, obtained on day 0 of AZD1222 vaccination. CDR3 nucleotide sequence: TGTGCCAGCAGGGCCCCGGGCGGCAATCAGCCCCAGCATTTT. This encodes CASRAPGGNQPQHF.